This T cell receptor beta chain was captured by sequencing in a study of cytomegalovirus exposure and HLA in healthy donors (dated by TCRdb to 2016 to 2017). Notes on the research overall: An earlier analysis of several hundred of the donors reported more than 250 Gb of sequence data and around 110 million unique TCR beta sequences from 150 million to 200 million T cells. Roughly 290 gigabases of sequencing data and around 88 million unique TCR sequences made up an early release that covered 500 to 650 HLA-typed donors. Among the approximately 400 genotyped donors, approximately 77% belonged to the genetic ancestry cluster associated with self-reported Caucasian donors. The study aimed to test whether cataloging public T cell receptors could reveal signatures of past pathogen exposure. The T cell repertoires of some 670 subjects were profiled by immunosequencing and related to cytomegalovirus serostatus. In addition to the first cohort of around 670 subjects, a separate validation cohort of about 120 different subjects was used. To predict cytomegalovirus infection status, the study brought together high-throughput TCR immunosequencing, statistical association of individual TCRs with disease status, and machine learning. A later analysis re-analyzed previously published TCR beta repertoires from 500 to 700 donors and added high-resolution HLA genotyping to study TCR occurrence patterns. Rather than drawing on any new phenotypic data, the later analysis identified candidate immune exposures from TCR beta sequences and the way those sequences occurred across donors. To decide whether each TCR beta V gene segment behaved as functional or pseudogenic, an earlier analysis of approximately 620 of the donors relied on high-throughput TCR beta sequencing. Donor age, sex, ethnicity and CMV serostatus were compiled together with the repertoire data. A later genetic analysis used genome-wide SNP genotypes for about 65% of the 666 donors, treating that subset as a discovery cohort. All discovery cohort repertoires had been generated on a single sequencing platform. Both class I and class II loci were covered by HLA typing, at four-digit resolution. The number of donors typed differed by locus, with about 629-630 for A, B, C, DRB1 and DQB1, more than 500 for DQA1, over 600 for DPA1, and about 450 for DPB1. Four to six DR-DQ haplotypes were handled as single units for association and clustering, since linkage in the cohort was strong. Among some 410 genotyped donors of the cohort, an average of about 240,000 unique TCR beta nucleotide sequences were sequenced per donor, roughly a sixth of them non-productive.

The junction shows trimming of 2 bases on V and 9 bases on J, plus 17 bases between the germline ends. The germline V gene (reference sequence) supplies CDR1 MNHNY and CDR2 SVGAGI. From cysteine to phenylalanine, the CDR3 is 14 amino acids long. Only the CDR3 DNA is retained, 42 bases long and in frame from the first base. The study at large found these results: An earlier analysis of some 590 of the donors showed that most TCR beta V segments appeared in productive rearrangements either about 87% or about 30% of the time, which broadly matched IMGT annotations. In a later genetic analysis, a missense DCLRE1C variant was associated with V-gene and J-gene trimming of TCR beta chains, and the association was replicated in an independent cohort. When HLA alleles, especially DR and DQ, strongly co-occurred, attributing TCR associations to individual alleles was difficult. In the study, 150 to 200 TCR beta chains were listed as associated with cytomegalovirus. Correlated functional status among segregating V segments might reflect linkage disequilibrium, but an unknown experimental factor could not be ruled out. Specific HLA alleles were associated with 15,000 to 20,000 TCR beta sequences at a false discovery rate of 0.05 in a later analysis. Over 15 rarely observed V segments, including chromosome 9 orphons, were excluded from the earlier analysis of about 500 of the donors because counts were too low. Most TCR sequences were seen in very few donors, while some public TCRs were found in many individuals. According to a later analysis, most CMV-associated TCR beta chains appeared to be HLA-restricted, and the HLA associations seemed to be driven largely by CMV exposure. Cytomegalovirus status was reported to be diagnosed by the classifier with high specificity and sensitivity in both the original and validation cohorts. In a later genetic analysis, fewer N-insertions in productive TCRs were reported among donors in an Asian-associated ancestry cluster than the approximately 670-donor mean. Some IMGT-functional V segments, including TRBV6-2 and TRBV6-3, could not be told apart with the 87-base-pair reads, so those segments were excluded. A cluster of highly shared sequence variants was judged likely to represent a technical artifact of the sequencing pipeline. A later analysis found that TCR association rates varied across HLA loci, with DRB1 alleles showing the most associated TCRs and HLA-C alleles the fewest. The cohort was sequenced for TCR beta chains only, and without alpha or paired-chain data the features that could be detected were limited. Presence/absence analyses assumed roughly uniform sequencing depth across donors, an assumption that may not hold. In vitro tests confirmed that a few of the cytomegalovirus-associated TCR beta chains recognize cytomegalovirus antigens. In a later analysis, HLA-associated TCR beta chains were found to be more clonally expanded and to have lower generation probabilities than equally common non-associated chains. Because some donors lacked HLA typing at each locus, the association tests relied only on the typed subset. Several of the top co-occurrence clusters appeared to be linked to parvovirus B19, influenza, CMV and Epstein-Barr virus, according to a later analysis. A further reported finding was that TCR beta sequences accurately predicted the HLA-A and HLA-B alleles for most subjects in the first cohort. According to the authors, the approach could potentially be generalized to other disease states and immunological phenotypes. For the cohort, immune exposure information was limited to CMV serostatus.

In total, more than 500 healthy bone marrow donors made up the cohort. Cohort members were all nominally healthy when sampled, although unrecorded immune exposures were likely present. The donor tested CMV seropositive and was one of the 289 seropositive cohort members. Each donor provided a peripheral blood sample, and peripheral blood mononuclear cells were used for TCR beta sequencing. Genomic DNA extraction from the blood cell samples was performed with the Qiagen DNeasy Blood Extraction Kit. Library preparation used the immunoSEQ multiplex PCR assay. The multiplex PCR relied on a mix of 60 forward primers for TCR Vbeta segments and 13 reverse primers for TCR Jbeta segments. Amplification of the CDR3 region of rearranged TCR beta genes was performed with a multiplex PCR assay on genomic DNA. On the Illumina HiSeq System, the amplified TCR beta libraries were sequenced as 87-base-pair reads. Under the source paper's analysis protocol: Across the 700 or so repertoires, a later analysis counted approximately 75 million unique TCR beta chains, some 11 million of which were shared by at least two donors. To remove PCR and sequencing errors, raw reads were error-corrected and collapsed into unique sequences using a nearest-neighbor algorithm that merged closely related sequences. V, D and J gene segments were assigned by aligning CDR3 sequences to IMGT reference sequences. For a sequence to be retained, at least a six-nucleotide match to both a V gene segment and a J gene segment was required. Rearrangements were called productive when the CDR3 lacked stop codons and stayed in frame with V and J; all others were non-productive. Following IMGT convention, CDR3 was defined as the stretch from the second conserved V-encoded cysteine up to the conserved J-encoded phenylalanine. In an earlier analysis of around 570 of the donors, sequences lacking an unambiguous match to a single V gene segment were excluded. In an earlier analysis of around 600 of the donors, V segments were called functional above 56.7% productive rearrangements and were called segregating when the between-donor standard deviation exceeded 5%. A statistical classification framework was developed to diagnose cytomegalovirus status using the catalog of TCR beta chain sequences. In a later analysis, TCR nucleotide sequences were compared against IMGT/GENE-DB human TR gene sequences so that V and J genes could be assigned. Using the TCRdist pipeline, a later analysis assigned CDR3 sequences along with most-parsimonious VDJ recombination scenarios. In a later analysis, each TCR beta chain was defined by its CDR3 amino acid sequence together with its V-gene family, and reads lacking a unique V-gene family were excluded. To address suspected cross-contamination and a sequencing artifact, a later analysis removed roughly 580 highly shared, low-generation-probability nucleotide sequences. A later analysis calculated a clonal expansion index for each public chain from normalized within-repertoire ranks of inferred template counts. In a later analysis, generation probabilities were computed using a VDJ recombination model fitted to out-of-frame rearrangements, and the results were checked against IGoR. Hypergeometric tests were used in a later analysis to score TCR-TCR, TCR-HLA and TCR-CMV co-occurrence, with a repertoire-size bias correction applied to the TCR pairs. A later analysis estimated false discovery rates by permuting HLA or CMV assignments 20 times. In a later analysis, co-occurring TCRs were grouped using DBSCAN, and TCRdist sequence similarity was added for clustering within HLA-allele-positive subsets. Repertoires with fewer than 30,000 or more than 120,000 public chains were left out of co-occurrence clustering, as were about five repertoires with anomalous nucleotide sharing. The clones in this table, taken by TCRdb from immuneACCESS, are in-frame only. Not every clone is retained; where verified, under half of the shortfall comes from an unresolved V gene, and the cause of the rest is unknown. The V and J calls and clone size come from that table; D and trimming were worked out from the DNA. The sample table holds about 49,000 clones. About an eighth of the sample is taken by the ten largest.

In the case of this clone: The clone's antigen remains unknown.

The sequenced material came from PBMCs. The chain is encoded by TRBV6-6 joined to TRBJ2-7; the D gene is perhaps TRBD2, from 6 matching bases. The receptor was derived from a man aged 18 to 30 in good health and CMV-seropositive. The CDR3 region reads CASSYGGTDMGQYF. The nucleotides are TGTGCCAGCAGTTACGGCGGGACCGATATGGGGCAGTACTTC.